The 8 T cell receptor beta chains below all came from one sample that was sequenced in a study of cytomegalovirus exposure and HLA in healthy donors. The primer mix had 60 Vbeta and 13 Jbeta primers. The data were produced by immunoSEQ multiplex PCR, yet TCRdb's version contains in-frame clones alone and is incomplete. The table includes about 130,000 clones, just under 80% detected once. The material sequenced was PBMCs. All receptors come from a man aged 30-40 years in good health.

The chain is built from TRBV9 and TRBJ1-5; no clear D. V was clipped by 0 bases and J by 2 bases, with 3 bases between them. The CDR3 contains 13 residues. CDR1 is SGDLS, CDR2 YYNGEE, per germline. The DNA of the CDR3 is TGTGCCAGCAGCGTAGCTGGCAATCAGCCCCAGCATTTT. This translates into CASSVAGNQPQHF.

V usage is TRBV6-5 and J usage is TRBJ2-2; 7 nucleotides match TRBD1. Per the germline V gene, CDR1 is MNHEY and CDR2 is SVGAGI. This CDR3 contains 16 residues. The V segment lost 2 bases and the J segment 2 bases; nucleotides outside the gene matches: 5. CDR3 in DNA: TGTGCCAGCAGTTACGAGGCAGGGGGAAACACCGGGGAGCTGTTTTTT. It is translated as CASSYEAGGNTGELFF.

The chain combines TRBV6-4 with TRBJ2-2; D unclear. V dropped 6 bases and J dropped 4 bases, with 12 bases sitting between them. Germline assignment: CDR1 MRHNA and CDR2 SNTAGT. CDR3 length equals 14 residues. CDR3 in amino acids: CASRLQPTTGELFF. Here the CDR3 DNA reads TGTGCCAGCAGACTCCAACCAACCACCGGGGAGCTGTTTTTT.

The CDR3: CASSFDFTREQYF. In nucleotides, the CDR3 is TGTGCCAGCAGTTTCGACTTTACTCGGGAGCAGTACTTC. V and J are TRBV6-5 and TRBJ2-7; D is ambiguous. This CDR3 has 13 residues. Looked up from germline, CDR1 is MNHEY and CDR2 is SVGAGI. The V and J ends lost 4 bases and 7 bases respectively, with 14 bases between them.

The chain combines TRBV30 with TRBJ1-5; TRBD1 matches at 7 bases. V shed 1 base, J shed 4 bases, and the junction held 7 bases outside the gene matches. Germline lookup yields CDR1 GTSNPN and CDR2 SVGIG (reference sequence). CDR3 length equals 15 residues. CDR3 sequence reads: CAWSGAGGRNQPQHF. CDR3 sequence (DNA): TGTGCCTGGAGTGGGGCAGGGGGAAGGAATCAGCCCCAGCATTTT. Full variable domain (missing parts from reference TRBV30 and TRBJ1-5): SQTIHQWPATLVQPVGSPLSLECTVEGTSNPNLYWYRQAAGRGLQLLFYSVGIGQISSEVPQNLSASRPQDRQFILSSKKLLLSDSGFYLCAWSGAGGRNQPQHFGDGTRLSIL.

This clone was detected only once. The chain combines TRBV18 with TRBJ1-1, with a weak D call TRBD1 (6 bases). V lost 3 bases to trimming and J lost 1 base, with 9 bases between them. The CDR3 has 14 amino acids. Germline CDR1 is KGHSH and CDR2 is LQKENI. In nucleotides, the CDR3 is TGTGCCAGCTCACCCGGGACAAGGAACACTGAAGCTTTCTTT. Translation gives CASSPGTRNTEAFF.

The V gene is TRBV4-1, the J gene TRBJ1-2; TRBD1 aligns across 7 bases. CDR3 size: 16 residues. CDR1 is MGHRA and CDR2 is YSYEKL in the germline V gene. V was pared by 4 bases and J by 2 bases, with 10 bases of the junction left unmatched. CDR3 residues: CASSRPGQTINYGYTF. CDR3 DNA sequence: TGCGCCAGCAGCCGCCCGGGACAGACTATCAACTATGGCTACACCTTC.

J is TRBJ2-3 and V is TRBV7-3; TRBD1 aligns across 11 bases. V lost 5 bases, J lost 3 bases, and 4 bases stayed unmatched. The CDR3 has 15 amino acids. Germline values: CDR1 SGHTA, CDR2 FQGTGA. The CDR3: CASSRGQGGTDTQYF. The CDR3 DNA is TGTGCCAGCAGCCGGGGACAGGGGGGGACAGATACGCAGTATTTT.